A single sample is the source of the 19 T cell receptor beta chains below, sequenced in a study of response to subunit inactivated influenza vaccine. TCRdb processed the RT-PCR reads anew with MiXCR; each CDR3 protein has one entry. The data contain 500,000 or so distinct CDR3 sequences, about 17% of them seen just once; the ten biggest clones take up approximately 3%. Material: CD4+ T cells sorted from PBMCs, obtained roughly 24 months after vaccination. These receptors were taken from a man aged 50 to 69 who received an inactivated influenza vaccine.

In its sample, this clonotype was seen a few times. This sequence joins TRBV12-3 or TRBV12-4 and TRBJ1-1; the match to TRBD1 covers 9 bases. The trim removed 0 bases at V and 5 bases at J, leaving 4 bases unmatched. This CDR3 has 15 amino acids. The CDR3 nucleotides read TGTGCCAGCAGTTTAGCCCAGGACAGGGGAACTGAAGCTTTCTTT. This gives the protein CASSLAQDRGTEAFF.

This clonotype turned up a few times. CDR3 protein: CAWTLGALETQYF. As DNA, the CDR3 is TGTGCCTGGACCCTGGGGGCATTGGAGACCCAGTACTTC. The V call is TRBV30, the J call TRBJ2-5; a weak D match, TRBD1 (6 bases). Looked up from germline, CDR1 is GTSNPN and CDR2 is SVGIG (reference sequence). CDR3 length: 13 residues. V lost 4 bases and J lost 5, with 14 bases in between.

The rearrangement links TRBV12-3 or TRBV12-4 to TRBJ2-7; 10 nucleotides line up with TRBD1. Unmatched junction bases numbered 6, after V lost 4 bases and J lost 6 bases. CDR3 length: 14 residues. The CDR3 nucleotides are TGTGCCAGCAGTTCCTCCGGGACAGGGGTCGAGCAGTACTTC. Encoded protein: CASSSSGTGVEQYF.

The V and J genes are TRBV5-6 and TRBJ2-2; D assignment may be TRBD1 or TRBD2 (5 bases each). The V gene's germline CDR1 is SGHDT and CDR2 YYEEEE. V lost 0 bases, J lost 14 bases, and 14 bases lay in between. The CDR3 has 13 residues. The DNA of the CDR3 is TGTGCCAGCAGCTTGGGGCTCCACGGGGCACTGTTTTTT. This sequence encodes CASSLGLHGALFF.

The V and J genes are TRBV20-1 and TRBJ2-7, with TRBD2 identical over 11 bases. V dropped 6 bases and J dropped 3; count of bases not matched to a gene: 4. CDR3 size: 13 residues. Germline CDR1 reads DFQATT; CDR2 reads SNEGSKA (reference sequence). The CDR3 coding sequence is TGCAGTGCCCCGGGACTAGCGGACTACGAGCAGTACTTC. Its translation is CSAPGLADYEQYF.

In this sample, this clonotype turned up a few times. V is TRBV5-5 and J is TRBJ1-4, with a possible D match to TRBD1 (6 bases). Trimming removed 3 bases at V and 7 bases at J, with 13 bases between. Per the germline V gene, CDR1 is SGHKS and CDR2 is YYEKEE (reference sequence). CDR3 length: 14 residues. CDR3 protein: CASSSQGRAEKLFF. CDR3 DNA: TGTGCCAGCAGCTCACAGGGTAGGGCTGAAAAACTGTTTTTT.

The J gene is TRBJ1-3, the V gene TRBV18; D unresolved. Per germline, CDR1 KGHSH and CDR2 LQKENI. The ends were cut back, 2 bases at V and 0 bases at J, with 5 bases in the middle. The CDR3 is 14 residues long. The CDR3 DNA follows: TGTGCCAGCTCACCAGGGCCCTCTGGAAACACCATATATTTT. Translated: CASSPGPSGNTIYF.

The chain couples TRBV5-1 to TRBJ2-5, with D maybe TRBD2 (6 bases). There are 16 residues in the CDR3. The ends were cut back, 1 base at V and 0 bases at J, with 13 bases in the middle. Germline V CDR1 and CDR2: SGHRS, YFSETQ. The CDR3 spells CASSLFTSRNQETQYF. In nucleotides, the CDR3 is TGCGCCAGCAGCTTGTTCACTAGCAGAAACCAAGAGACCCAGTACTTC.

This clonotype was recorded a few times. This chain's CDR3 is CASSQMGVGSRIGGFGKLFF. The CDR3 DNA follows: TGCGCCAGCAGCCAGATGGGAGTGGGCTCCAGAATAGGTGGTTTTGGAAAACTGTTTTTT. V gene TRBV4-3 combines with J gene TRBJ1-4; D is undetermined. CDR1 LGHNA and CDR2 YSLEER come from the germline V gene. Trimming took off 3 bases at V and 10 bases at J, with 33 bases between the two ends. The CDR3 is 20 residues long.

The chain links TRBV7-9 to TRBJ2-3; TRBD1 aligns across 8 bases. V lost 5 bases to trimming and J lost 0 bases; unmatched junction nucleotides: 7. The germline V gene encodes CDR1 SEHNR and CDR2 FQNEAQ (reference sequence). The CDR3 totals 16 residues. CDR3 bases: TGTGCCAGCAGCAGCGACAGACAGGGGAGCACAGATACGCAGTATTTT. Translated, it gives CASSSDRQGSTDTQYF.

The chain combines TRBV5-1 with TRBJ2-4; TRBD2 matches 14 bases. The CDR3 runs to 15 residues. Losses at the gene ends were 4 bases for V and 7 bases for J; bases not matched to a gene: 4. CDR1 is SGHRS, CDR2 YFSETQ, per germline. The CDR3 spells CASSGGLAGVNIQYF. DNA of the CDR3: TGCGCCAGCAGCGGGGGACTAGCGGGAGTTAACATTCAGTACTTC. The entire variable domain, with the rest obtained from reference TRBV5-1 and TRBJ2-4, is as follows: KAGVTQTPRYLIKTRGQQVTLSCSPISGHRSVSWYQQTPGQGLQFLFEYFSETQRNKGNFPGRFSGRQFSNSRSEMNVSTLELGDSALYLCASSGGLAGVNIQYFGAGTRLSVL.

For the CDR3, the DNA is TGTGCCAGCAGTTACGTGGCGGGAAGCTCCTACGAGCAGTACTTC. It is translated as CASSYVAGSSYEQYF. This chain links TRBV6-2 or TRBV6-3 with TRBJ2-7; weak D call: TRBD2 (6 bases). This CDR3 contains 15 residues. Germline V lookup: CDR1 MNHEY, CDR2 SVGEGT. V lost 2 bases to trimming and J lost 0 bases, with 11 bases between them.

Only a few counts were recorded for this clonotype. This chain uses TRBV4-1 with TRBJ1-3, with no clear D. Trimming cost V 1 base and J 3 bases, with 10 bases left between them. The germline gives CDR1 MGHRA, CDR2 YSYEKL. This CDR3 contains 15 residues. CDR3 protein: CASSQVHGVGNTIYF. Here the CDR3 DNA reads TGCGCCAGCAGCCAAGTCCACGGGGTTGGAAACACCATATATTTT.

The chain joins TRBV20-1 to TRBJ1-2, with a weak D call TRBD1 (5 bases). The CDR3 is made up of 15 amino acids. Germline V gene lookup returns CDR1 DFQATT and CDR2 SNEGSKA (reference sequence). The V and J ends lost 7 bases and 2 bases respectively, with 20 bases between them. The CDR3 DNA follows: TGCAGTGTAATCCGGCGTCGGGCAGGGAACTATGGCTACACCTTC. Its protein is CSVIRRRAGNYGYTF.

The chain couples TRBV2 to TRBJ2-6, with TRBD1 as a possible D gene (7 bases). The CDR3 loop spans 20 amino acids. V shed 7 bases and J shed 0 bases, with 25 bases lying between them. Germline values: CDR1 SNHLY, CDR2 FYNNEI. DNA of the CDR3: TGTGCCAGCATGGGGGGTAGCGACAGGGTTTTCCTCTCTGGGGCCAACGTCCTGACTTTC. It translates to CASMGGSDRVFLSGANVLTF. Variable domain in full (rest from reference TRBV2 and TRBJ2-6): EPEVTQTPSHQVTQMGQEVILRCVPISNHLYFYWYRQILGQKVEFLVSFYNNEISEKSEIFDDQFSVERPDGSNFTLKIRSTKLEDSAMYFCASMGGSDRVFLSGANVLTFGAGSRLTVL.

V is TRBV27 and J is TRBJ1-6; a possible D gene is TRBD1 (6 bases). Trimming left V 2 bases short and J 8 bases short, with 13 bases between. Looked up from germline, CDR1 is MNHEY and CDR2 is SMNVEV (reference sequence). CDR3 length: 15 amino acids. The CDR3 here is CASSLGGRIDSPLHF. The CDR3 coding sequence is TGTGCCAGCAGTTTAGGGGGGCGTATTGATTCACCCCTCCACTTT.

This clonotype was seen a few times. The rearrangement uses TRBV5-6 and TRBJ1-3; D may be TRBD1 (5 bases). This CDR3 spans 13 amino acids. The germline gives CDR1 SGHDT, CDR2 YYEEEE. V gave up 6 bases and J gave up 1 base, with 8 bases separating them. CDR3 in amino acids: CASKTVSGNTIYF. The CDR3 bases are TGTGCCAGCAAGACAGTTTCTGGAAACACCATATATTTT.

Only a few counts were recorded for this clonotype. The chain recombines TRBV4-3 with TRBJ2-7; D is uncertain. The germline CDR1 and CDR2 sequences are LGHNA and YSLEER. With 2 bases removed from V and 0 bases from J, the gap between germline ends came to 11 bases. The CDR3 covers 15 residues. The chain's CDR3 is CASSQSVKSSYEQYF. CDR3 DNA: TGCGCCAGCAGCCAATCTGTCAAGAGCTCCTACGAGCAGTACTTC.

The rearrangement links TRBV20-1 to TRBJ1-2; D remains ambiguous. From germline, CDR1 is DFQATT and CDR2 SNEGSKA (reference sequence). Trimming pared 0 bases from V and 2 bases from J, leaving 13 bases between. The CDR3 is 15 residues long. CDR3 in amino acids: CSARDLRLENYGYTF. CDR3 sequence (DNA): TGCAGTGCTAGAGATCTACGTTTGGAGAACTATGGCTACACCTTC.